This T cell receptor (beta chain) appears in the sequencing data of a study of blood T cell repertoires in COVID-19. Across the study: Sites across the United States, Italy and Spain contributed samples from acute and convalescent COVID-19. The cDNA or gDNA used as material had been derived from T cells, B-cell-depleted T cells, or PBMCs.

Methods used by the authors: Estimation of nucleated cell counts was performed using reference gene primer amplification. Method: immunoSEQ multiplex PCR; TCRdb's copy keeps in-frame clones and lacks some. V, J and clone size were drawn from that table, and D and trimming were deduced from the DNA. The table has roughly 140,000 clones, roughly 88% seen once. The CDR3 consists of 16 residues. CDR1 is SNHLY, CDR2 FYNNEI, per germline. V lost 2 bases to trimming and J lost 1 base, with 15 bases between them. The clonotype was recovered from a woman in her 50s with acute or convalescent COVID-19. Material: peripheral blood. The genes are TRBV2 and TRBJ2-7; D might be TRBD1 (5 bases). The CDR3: CASSETVGHLSYEQYF. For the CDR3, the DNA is TGTGCCAGCAGTGAAACTGTCGGACATTTGTCCTACGAGCAGTACTTC.